The source of this T cell receptor (beta chain) is a study of cytomegalovirus exposure and HLA in healthy donors. Study-wide context: The study placed over 65% of its approximately 400 genotyped donors in the Caucasian-associated ancestry cluster.

Comment on this clone: Antigen: not known.

This CDR3 region has 13 residues. Trimming took 7 bases from V and 4 from J, leaving 13 bases between them. Germline CDR1 and CDR2: MNHNS and SASEGT. The study ran its PCR with 60 Vbeta and 13 Jbeta primers. The method was immunoSEQ multiplex PCR; TCRdb's version includes in-frame clones alone and lacks a portion of them. The repertoire holds around 190,000 clones, with around 77% as singletons. Study conclusions and caveats: The study listed roughly 150 cytomegalovirus-associated TCR beta chains. Later analysis found that TCR beta chains associated with HLA were more clonally expanded than other, equally common chains.

This clonotype was sampled from a man aged 30 to 45 in good health and CMV-seronegative. The specimen sequenced was PBMCs. The chain carries TRBV6-1 and TRBJ1-2; D is uncertain. CDR3 DNA: TGTGCCAGCATTGCCGGGATGCCCTATGGCTACACCTTC. It encodes CASIAGMPYGYTF.